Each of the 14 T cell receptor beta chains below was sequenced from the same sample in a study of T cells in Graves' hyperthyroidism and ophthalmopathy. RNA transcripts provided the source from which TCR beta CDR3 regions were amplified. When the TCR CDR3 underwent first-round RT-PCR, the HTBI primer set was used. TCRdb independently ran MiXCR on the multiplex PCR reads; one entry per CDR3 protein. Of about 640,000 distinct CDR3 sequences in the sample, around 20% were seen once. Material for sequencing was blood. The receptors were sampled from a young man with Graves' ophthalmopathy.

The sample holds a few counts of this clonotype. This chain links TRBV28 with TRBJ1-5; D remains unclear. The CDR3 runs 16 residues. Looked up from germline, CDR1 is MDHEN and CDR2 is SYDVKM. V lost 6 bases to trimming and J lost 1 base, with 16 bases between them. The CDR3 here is CASSPFKTGSNQPQHF. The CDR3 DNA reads TGTGCCAGCAGCCCCTTTAAGACGGGAAGCAATCAGCCCCAGCATTTT.

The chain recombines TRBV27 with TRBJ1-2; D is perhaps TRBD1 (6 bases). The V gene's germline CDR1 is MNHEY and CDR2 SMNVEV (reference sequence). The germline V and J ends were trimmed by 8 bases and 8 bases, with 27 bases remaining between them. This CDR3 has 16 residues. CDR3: CASATRDRGALYGYTF. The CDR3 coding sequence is TGTGCCAGCGCCACCCGCGATCGGGGGGCGCTTTACGGCTACACCTTC.

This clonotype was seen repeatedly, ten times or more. This chain's CDR3 is CASSVLDQGTEAFF. The CDR3 nucleotides are TGTGCCAGCAGCGTATTGGACCAAGGCACTGAAGCTTTCTTT. The chain joins TRBV9 to TRBJ1-1; the D is unclear. The length of the CDR3 is 14 residues. CDR1 is SGDLS, CDR2 YYNGEE, per germline. The V end lost 1 base, the J end lost 4 bases, and 11 bases lay between the germline ends.

DNA of the CDR3: TGTGCCAGCAGCCCCGGTTTGGGGGCGGATCAGCCCCAGCATTTT. It specifies CASSPGLGADQPQHF. This chain links TRBV9 with TRBJ1-5; D is possibly TRBD1 (6 bases). The CDR3 spans 15 residues. Germline lookup yields CDR1 SGDLS and CDR2 YYNGEE. V was cut by 4 bases and J by 5 bases, with 16 bases left in between.

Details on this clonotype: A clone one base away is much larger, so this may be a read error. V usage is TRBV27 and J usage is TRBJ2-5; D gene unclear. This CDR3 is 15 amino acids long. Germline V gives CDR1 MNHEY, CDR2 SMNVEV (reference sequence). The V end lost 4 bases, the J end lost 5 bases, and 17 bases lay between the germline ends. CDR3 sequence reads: CASSSRSESWETQYF. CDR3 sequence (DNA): TGTGCCAGCAGTTCCAGATCAGAGAGCTGGGAGACCCAGTACTTC.

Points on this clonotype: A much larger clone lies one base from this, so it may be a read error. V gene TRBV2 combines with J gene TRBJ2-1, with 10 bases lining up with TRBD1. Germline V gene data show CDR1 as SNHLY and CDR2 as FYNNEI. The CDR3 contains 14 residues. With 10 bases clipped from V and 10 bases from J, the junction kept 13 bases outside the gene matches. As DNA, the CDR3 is TGTGCCACTACCTTGGGACAGGGGTCCCACGAGCAGTTCTTC. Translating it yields CATTLGQGSHEQFF.

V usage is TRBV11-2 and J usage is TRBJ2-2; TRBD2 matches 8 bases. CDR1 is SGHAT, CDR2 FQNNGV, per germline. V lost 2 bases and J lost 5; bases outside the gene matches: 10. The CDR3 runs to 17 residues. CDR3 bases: TGTGCCAGCAGCTTAAGTGAACTAGCGGTATCGACCGGGGAGCTGTTTTTT. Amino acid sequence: CASSLSELAVSTGELFF.

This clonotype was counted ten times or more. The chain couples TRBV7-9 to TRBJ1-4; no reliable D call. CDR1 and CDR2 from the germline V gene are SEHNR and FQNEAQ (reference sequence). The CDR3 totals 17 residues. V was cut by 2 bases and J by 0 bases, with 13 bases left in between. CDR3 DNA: TGTGCCAGCAGCTTACGGGCAGGATCCGCAACTAATGAAAAACTGTTTTTT. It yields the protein CASSLRAGSATNEKLFF.

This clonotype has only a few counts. This CDR3 reads CASSLAADPNNEQFF. CDR3 coding DNA: TGCGCCAGCAGCTTGGCAGCGGACCCAAACAATGAGCAGTTCTTC. The chain recombines TRBV5-1 with TRBJ2-1; D is perhaps TRBD2 (5 bases). V was shortened by 0 bases and J by 5 bases, with 12 bases between the two germline ends. Germline values: CDR1 SGHRS, CDR2 YFSETQ. This CDR3 comprises 15 residues.

The CDR3 spells CASSLIGQGASGTQYF. The CDR3 nucleotides are TGTGCCAGCAGCTTAATCGGACAGGGGGCGTCGGGTACGCAGTATTTT. The chain uses TRBV7-9 and TRBJ2-3; 11 bases map to TRBD1. J gave up 8 bases and V 2 bases, and 9 bases lay outside the gene matches. In germline, CDR1 is SEHNR, CDR2 FQNEAQ (reference sequence). The CDR3 is 16 residues long.

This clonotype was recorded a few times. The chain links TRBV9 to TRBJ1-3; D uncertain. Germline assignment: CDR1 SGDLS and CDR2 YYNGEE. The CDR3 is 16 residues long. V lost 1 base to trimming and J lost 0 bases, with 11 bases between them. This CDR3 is CASSVQTPGSGNTIYF. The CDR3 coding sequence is TGTGCCAGCAGCGTACAGACGCCGGGCTCTGGAAACACCATATATTTT.

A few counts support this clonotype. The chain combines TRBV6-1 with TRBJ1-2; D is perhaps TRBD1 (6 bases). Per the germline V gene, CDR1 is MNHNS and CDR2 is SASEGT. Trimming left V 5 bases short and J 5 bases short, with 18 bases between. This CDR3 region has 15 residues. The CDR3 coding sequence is TGTGCCAGCAGTCCGCCGGGAGGGGGAAGATATGGCTACACCTTC. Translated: CASSPPGGGRYGYTF.

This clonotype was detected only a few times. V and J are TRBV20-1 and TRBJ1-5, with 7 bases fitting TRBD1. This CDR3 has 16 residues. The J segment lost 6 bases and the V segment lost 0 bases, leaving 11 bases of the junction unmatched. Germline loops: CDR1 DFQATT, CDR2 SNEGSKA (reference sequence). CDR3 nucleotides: TGCAGTGCTAGAGATCACCAACAGGGGCCGCGTCAGCCCCAGCATTTT. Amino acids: CSARDHQQGPRQPQHF.

For the CDR3, the DNA is TGTGCCAGCAGCGTAGAGGCGCGCCCCCCGGAGGGAAACACCATATATTTT. Translation: CASSVEARPPEGNTIYF. The gene calls are TRBV9 and TRBJ1-3; D is undetermined. Trimming took off 0 bases at V and 4 bases at J, with 17 bases between the two ends. This CDR3 contains 17 residues. The V gene's germline CDR1 is SGDLS and CDR2 YYNGEE.